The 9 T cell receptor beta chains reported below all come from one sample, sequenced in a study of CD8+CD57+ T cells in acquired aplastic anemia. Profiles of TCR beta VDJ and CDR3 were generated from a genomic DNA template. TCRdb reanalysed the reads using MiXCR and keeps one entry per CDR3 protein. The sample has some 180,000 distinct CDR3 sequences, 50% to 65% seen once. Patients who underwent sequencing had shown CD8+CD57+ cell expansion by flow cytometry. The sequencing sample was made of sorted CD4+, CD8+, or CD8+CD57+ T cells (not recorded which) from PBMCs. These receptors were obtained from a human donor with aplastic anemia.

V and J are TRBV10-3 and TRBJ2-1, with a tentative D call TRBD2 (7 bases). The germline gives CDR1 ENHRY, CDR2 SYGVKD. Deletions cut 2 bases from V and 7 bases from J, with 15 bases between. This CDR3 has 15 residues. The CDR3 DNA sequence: TGTGCCATCAGTGAGACGGCAGGGGAGGGGAATGAGCAGTTCTTC. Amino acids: CAISETAGEGNEQFF.

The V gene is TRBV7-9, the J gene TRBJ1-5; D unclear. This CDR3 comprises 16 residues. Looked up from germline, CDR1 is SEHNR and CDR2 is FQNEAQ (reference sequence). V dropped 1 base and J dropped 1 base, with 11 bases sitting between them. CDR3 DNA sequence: TGTGCCAGCAGCTTAGGCAGCCCTTCCAGCAATCAGCCCCAGCATTTT. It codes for CASSLGSPSSNQPQHF. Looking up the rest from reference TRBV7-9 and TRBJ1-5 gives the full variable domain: DTGVSQNPRHKITKRGQNVTFRCDPISEHNRLYWYRQTLGQGPEFLTYFQNEAQLEKSRLLSDRFSAERPKGSFSTLEIQRTEQGDSAMYLCASSLGSPSSNQPQHFGDGTRLSIL.

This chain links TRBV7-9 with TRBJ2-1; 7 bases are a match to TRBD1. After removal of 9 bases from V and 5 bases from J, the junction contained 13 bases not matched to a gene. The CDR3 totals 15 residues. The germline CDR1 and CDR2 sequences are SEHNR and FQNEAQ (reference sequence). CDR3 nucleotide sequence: TGTGCCAGTAGCGTGACAGGGACAATGGACAATGAGCAGTTCTTC. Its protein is CASSVTGTMDNEQFF. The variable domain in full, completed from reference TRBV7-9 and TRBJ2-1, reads DTGVSQNPRHKITKRGQNVTFRCDPISEHNRLYWYRQTLGQGPEFLTYFQNEAQLEKSRLLSDRFSAERPKGSFSTLEIQRTEQGDSAMYLCASSVTGTMDNEQFFGPGTRLTVL.

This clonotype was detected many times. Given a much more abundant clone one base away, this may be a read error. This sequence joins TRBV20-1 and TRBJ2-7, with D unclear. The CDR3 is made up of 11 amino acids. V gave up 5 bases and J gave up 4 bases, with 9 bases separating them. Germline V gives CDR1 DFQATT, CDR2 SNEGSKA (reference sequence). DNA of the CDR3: TGCAGTGCTCCAGACGGGTACGAGCAGTACTTC. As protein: CSAPDGYEQYF.

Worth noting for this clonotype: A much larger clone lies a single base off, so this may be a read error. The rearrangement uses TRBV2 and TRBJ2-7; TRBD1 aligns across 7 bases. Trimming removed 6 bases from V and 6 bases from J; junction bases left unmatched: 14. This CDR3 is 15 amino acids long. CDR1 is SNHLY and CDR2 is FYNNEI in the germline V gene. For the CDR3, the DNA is TGTGCCAGCAGGACCGACTGCCGGGACAGAGGCGAGCAGTACTTC. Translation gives CASRTDCRDRGEQYF.

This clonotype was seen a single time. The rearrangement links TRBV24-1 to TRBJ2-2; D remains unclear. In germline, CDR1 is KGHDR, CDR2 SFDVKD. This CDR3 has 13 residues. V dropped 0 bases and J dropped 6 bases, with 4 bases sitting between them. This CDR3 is CATSDLIAGELFF. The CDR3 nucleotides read TGTGCCACCAGTGATTTGATAGCCGGGGAGCTGTTTTTT.

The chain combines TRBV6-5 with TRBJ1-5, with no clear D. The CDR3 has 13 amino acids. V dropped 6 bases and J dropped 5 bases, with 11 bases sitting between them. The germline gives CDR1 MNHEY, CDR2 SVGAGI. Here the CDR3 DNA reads TGTGCCAGCAGATCCACAAGAGATCAGCCCCAGCATTTT. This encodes CASRSTRDQPQHF.

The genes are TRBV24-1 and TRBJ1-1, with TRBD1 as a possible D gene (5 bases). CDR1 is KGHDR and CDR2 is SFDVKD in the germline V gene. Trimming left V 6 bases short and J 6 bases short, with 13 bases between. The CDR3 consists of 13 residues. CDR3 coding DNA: TGTGCCACCAGTCTAGGGGCGGCCGCTGAAGCTTTCTTT. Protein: CATSLGAAAEAFF.

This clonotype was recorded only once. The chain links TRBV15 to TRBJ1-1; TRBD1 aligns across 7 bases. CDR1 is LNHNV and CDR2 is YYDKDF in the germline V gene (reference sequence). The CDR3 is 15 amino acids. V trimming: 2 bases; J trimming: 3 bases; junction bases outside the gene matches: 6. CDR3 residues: CATSRTLQGDTEAFF. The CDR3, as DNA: TGTGCCACCAGCAGAACTTTGCAGGGGGACACTGAAGCTTTCTTT.